The 29 T cell receptor beta chains below were found in one sample sequenced in a study of beta chain features in type 1 diabetes. The investigators reverse transcribed all of the isolated RNA, so they sequenced expressed TCRB transcripts. TCRdb's copy holds only in-frame clones and misses some; the assay was immunoSEQ multiplex PCR. Of 300,000 to 350,000 clones listed, approximately 14% were seen once; the top ten hold 5.5% to 7.5%. Sequencing used central memory CD4+ T cells from blood. These TCRs come from a man between 25 and 39 years old in good health.

This clone showed up just a few times. This chain links TRBV28 with TRBJ2-3; 9 nucleotides line up with TRBD1. Germline V gene sequence: CDR1 MDHEN, CDR2 SYDVKM. Trimming at V came to 4 bases and at J to 2 bases, leaving 4 bases not matched to a gene. This CDR3 comprises 15 residues. CDR3 residues: CASSSGTGPTDTQYF. CDR3 nucleotides: TGTGCCAGCAGTTCAGGGACAGGGCCCACAGATACGCAGTATTTT.

This clone was recorded a few times. V is TRBV9 and J is TRBJ2-1; no firm D call. The V gene lost 6 bases and the J gene lost 2 bases, with 21 bases spanning the gap. The CDR3 has 17 residues. Germline-derived CDR1 and CDR2 are SGDLS and YYNGEE. The CDR3 region has the DNA TGTGCCAGCATCTGGGTAGGGCCCCGGCCCCCCTACAATGAGCAGTTCTTC. It is translated as CASIWVGPRPPYNEQFF.

The V gene is TRBV7-9, the J gene TRBJ2-3; D is perhaps TRBD2 (5 bases). The length of the CDR3 is 13 residues. From germline, CDR1 is SEHNR and CDR2 FQNEAQ (reference sequence). Trimming removed 4 bases from V and 1 base from J, with 6 bases in between. CDR3 nucleotides: TGTGCCAGCAGCTCCGGGGGCACAGATACGCAGTATTTT. This codes for CASSSGGTDTQYF.

This clone was found a few times. The V and J genes are TRBV11-3 and TRBJ2-5; D perhaps matches TRBD2 (6 bases). The CDR3 loop spans 13 amino acids. From germline, CDR1 is SGHNT and CDR2 YENEEA. The V gene lost 5 bases and the J gene lost 8 bases, with 15 bases spanning the gap. The CDR3 sequence is CASSPPGGATQYF. DNA of the CDR3: TGTGCCAGCAGCCCTCCAGGCGGGGCTACCCAGTACTTC.

The V and J genes are TRBV5-4 and TRBJ1-2; 7 positions agree with TRBD1. Trimming took 0 bases from V and 6 from J; bases not matched to a gene: 8. Germline CDR1 SGHNT, CDR2 YYREEE (reference sequence). The CDR3 is made up of 15 amino acids. The CDR3 sequence: CASSLAGTALNGYTF. DNA for the CDR3: TGTGCCAGCAGCTTGGCCGGGACAGCCCTGAATGGCTACACCTTC.

The J gene is TRBJ2-3, the V gene TRBV6-1; 11 nucleotides align to TRBD2. CDR1 is MNHNS and CDR2 is SASEGT in the germline V gene. This CDR3 has 15 residues. The junction had 4 bases not matched to a gene; V was cut back by 5 bases and J by 3 bases. The CDR3 loop is CASSTTSGATDTQYF. The CDR3 DNA is TGTGCCAGCAGTACGACTAGCGGGGCGACAGATACGCAGTATTTT.

This clone has more than one count but fewer than ten. This sequence joins TRBV4-2 and TRBJ2-1; 7 bases align to TRBD2. Germline lookup yields CDR1 LGHNA and CDR2 YNFKEQ. The CDR3 sequence is 17 residues long. J lost 0 bases, V lost 0 bases, and 5 bases had no gene match. CDR3 amino acids: CASSQDVGGSSYNEQFF. The CDR3 nucleotides read TGTGCCAGCAGCCAAGATGTTGGCGGGAGCTCCTACAATGAGCAGTTCTTC.

The chain recombines TRBV5-4 with TRBJ2-7, with no clear D. This CDR3 has 11 amino acids. Trimming pared 4 bases from V and 7 bases from J, leaving 9 bases between. Germline V gene data show CDR1 as SGHNT and CDR2 as YYREEE (reference sequence). CDR3 protein: CASSRSGEQYF. Here the CDR3 DNA reads TGTGCCAGCAGCCGTTCGGGTGAGCAGTACTTC.

This clone was seen only a few times. The chain links TRBV7-6 to TRBJ1-3, with a tentative D call TRBD1 (5 bases). V was shortened by 5 bases and J by 0 bases, with 14 bases between the two germline ends. There are 16 residues in the CDR3. In germline, CDR1 is SGHVS, CDR2 FNYEAQ. As DNA, the CDR3 is TGTGCCAGCAGCCTTGGGACGGGACTCTCTGGAAACACCATATATTTT. It is translated as CASSLGTGLSGNTIYF. Full variable domain (rest looked up from reference TRBV7-6 and TRBJ1-3): GAGVSQSPRYKVTKRGQDVALRCDPISGHVSLYWYRQALGQGPEFLTYFNYEAQQDKSGLPNDRFSAERPEGSISTLTIQRTEQRDSAMYRCASSLGTGLSGNTIYFGEGSWLTVV.

The J gene is TRBJ2-1, the V gene TRBV6-5; a possible D gene is TRBD2 (5 bases). The CDR3 is 13 amino acids. The germline V gene encodes CDR1 MNHEY and CDR2 SVGAGI. V lost 6 bases and J lost 4, with 10 bases in between. DNA of the CDR3: TGTGCCAGCAGCCCTGACTATTACAATGAGCAGTTCTTC. Translation gives CASSPDYYNEQFF.

The rearrangement joins TRBV6-5 to TRBJ2-7; D may correspond to TRBD1 or TRBD2 (5 bases each). The germline V gene encodes CDR1 MNHEY and CDR2 SVGAGI. This CDR3 contains 14 residues. Between the trimmed V and J ends, which lost 7 bases and 2 bases, there was a span of 15 bases. In DNA, the CDR3 is TGTGCCAGCAAACCAATGACGGGACCCTACGAGCAGTACGTC. Translation: CASKPMTGPYEQYV.

This clone was counted between two and nine times. V usage is TRBV7-2 and J usage is TRBJ2-5; no firm D call. The CDR3 totals 15 residues. Per the germline V gene, CDR1 is SGHTA and CDR2 is FQGNSA. V lost 1 base, J lost 2 bases, and 11 bases lay in between. In nucleotides, the CDR3 is TGTGCCAGCAGCTTAGATAGTGGCAGGCAAGAGACCCAGTACTTC. It specifies CASSLDSGRQETQYF.

The chain is built from TRBV5-6 and TRBJ1-2, with 9 bases identical to TRBD1. The V and J ends lost 4 bases and 2 bases, in that order; junction bases with no gene match: 9. Germline-derived CDR1 and CDR2 are SGHDT and YYEEEE. CDR3 size: 16 residues. Here the CDR3 reads CASSATGTGKNYGYTF. CDR3 coding DNA: TGTGCCAGCAGCGCCACCGGGACAGGGAAAAACTATGGCTACACCTTC.

The chain has TRBV7-9 and TRBJ2-3; no definite D call. Germline V gene data show CDR1 as SEHNR and CDR2 as FQNEAQ (reference sequence). The V end was cut by 5 bases, the J end by 2 bases, with 8 bases between. The CDR3 spans 13 residues. This CDR3 is CASSKGYTDTQYF. The CDR3 DNA is TGTGCCAGCAGCAAGGGATACACAGATACGCAGTATTTT.

This clone was seen at least ten times. The chain combines TRBV7-2 with TRBJ2-1; weak D call: TRBD2 (5 bases). CDR1 is SGHTA and CDR2 is FQGNSA in the germline V gene. This CDR3 region has 15 residues. Trimming took off 5 bases at V and 7 bases at J, with 18 bases between the two ends. The DNA of the CDR3 is TGTGCCAGCAGCCCAAGTGGACTCCCGGTAAATGAGCAGTTCTTC. It is translated as CASSPSGLPVNEQFF.

This clone was observed a handful of times. V is TRBV6-1 and J is TRBJ1-1; 7 bases line up with TRBD1. This CDR3 region has 14 residues. V was pared by 7 bases and J by 5 bases, with 10 bases of the junction left unmatched. Per germline, CDR1 MNHNS and CDR2 SASEGT. The CDR3 bases are TGTGCCAGCACACTTGCGACAGGGCGGACTGAAGCTTTCTTT. Residues: CASTLATGRTEAFF.

This clone was counted only a few times. J is TRBJ1-1 and V is TRBV6-5, with D possibly TRBD1 on 5 matching bases. Germline V gene sequence: CDR1 MNHEY, CDR2 SVGAGI. Trimming shortened V by 4 bases and J by 4 bases, and 13 bases separated the two germline ends. This CDR3 is 14 amino acids long. As DNA, the CDR3 is TGTGCCAGCAGTTTAGTCGGGAGGGGCACTGAAGCTTTCTTT. Its translation: CASSLVGRGTEAFF.

The CDR3 region has the DNA TGTGCCAGCAGGCCAAGACAGGGTTACAATGAGCAGTTCTTC. Translation gives CASRPRQGYNEQFF. V gene TRBV6-5 combines with J gene TRBJ2-1; TRBD1 agrees at 7 bases. J lost 4 bases, V lost 6 bases, and 6 bases had no gene match. Germline values: CDR1 MNHEY, CDR2 SVGAGI. The CDR3 consists of 14 residues.

This clone was seen a few times. V and J are TRBV11-3 and TRBJ2-2; TRBD2 agrees at 9 bases. With V trimmed by 5 bases and J by 5 bases, 3 bases remained unmatched. There are 14 residues in the CDR3. Germline loops: CDR1 SGHNT, CDR2 YENEEA. The CDR3 reads CASSGSGRTGELFF. The CDR3 DNA follows: TGTGCCAGCAGCGGTAGCGGGAGAACCGGGGAGCTGTTTTTT.

V is TRBV5-6 and J is TRBJ1-3, with no clear D. In germline, CDR1 is SGHDT, CDR2 YYEEEE. V gave up 4 bases and J gave up 0 bases, with 8 bases separating them. The CDR3 totals 14 residues. DNA for the CDR3: TGTGCCAGCAGCGACACTTACTCTGGAAACACCATATATTTT. The encoded protein is CASSDTYSGNTIYF.

This clone has just a few counts. This sequence joins TRBV6-5 and TRBJ2-7; D is uncertain. CDR3 size: 14 residues. CDR1 is MNHEY, CDR2 SVGAGI, per germline. V was cut by 5 bases and J by 1 base, with 12 bases left in between. For the CDR3, the DNA is TGTGCCAGCAGTGAAGGTTTTCTTTCCTACGAGCAGTACGTC. Its protein product is CASSEGFLSYEQYV.

This clone was counted between two and nine times. The gene calls are TRBV6-1 and TRBJ2-3; D remains unclear. The CDR3 loop spans 12 amino acids. Trimming removed 2 bases at V and 4 bases at J, with 4 bases between. The germline V gene has CDR1 MNHNS and CDR2 SASEGT. Written as DNA, the CDR3 is TGTGCCAGCAGTGAATCCGCAGATACGCAGTATTTT. The encoded protein is CASSESADTQYF.

In this sample, this clone turned up a few times. This chain links TRBV7-2 with TRBJ2-4, with 12 bases that match TRBD2. Germline CDR1 SGHTA, CDR2 FQGNSA. V was clipped by 5 bases and J by 4 bases; unmatched bases: 6. CDR3 size: 16 residues. The CDR3 nucleotides read TGTGCCAGCAGCACGCGACTAGCGGGGGCTAAAAACATTCAGTACTTC. As protein: CASSTRLAGAKNIQYF.

This chain uses TRBV7-2 with TRBJ2-3; 8 nucleotides line up with TRBD2. The V and J ends lost 9 bases and 3 bases, in that order; junction bases with no gene match: 14. The CDR3 length is 16 residues. Germline values: CDR1 SGHTA, CDR2 FQGNSA. The CDR3 DNA reads as TGTGCCAGTACCCTGGGACTAGTTGAAATGACAGATACGCAGTATTTT. Its protein product is CASTLGLVEMTDTQYF.

This clone came up many times. The CDR3 coding sequence is TGTGCCAGCAGCCACTTATCCTACGAGCAGTACGTC. Its protein product is CASSHLSYEQYV. This rearrangement joins TRBV5-6 to TRBJ2-7; D is unresolved. The germline gives CDR1 SGHDT, CDR2 YYEEEE. This CDR3 comprises 12 residues. Trimming stripped 4 bases from V and 1 base from J, with 6 bases between.

This clone appeared a few times. The chain combines TRBV10-3 with TRBJ2-5; 7 bases are shared with TRBD2. Trimming at V came to 2 bases and at J to 1 base, leaving 7 bases not matched to a gene. CDR1 is ENHRY, CDR2 SYGVKD, per germline. There are 16 residues in the CDR3. The CDR3 reads CAISEVSGSSQETQYF. CDR3 in DNA: TGTGCCATCAGTGAGGTTAGCGGGTCCAGCCAAGAGACCCAGTACTTC.

This clone was counted a few times. The CDR3 DNA follows: TGCGCCAGCAGCGCTAGAGGGGGCGCTGAAGCTTTCTTT. Protein: CASSARGGAEAFF. The V gene is TRBV5-1, the J gene TRBJ1-1; 7 positions match TRBD1. The ends lost 4 bases at V and 6 bases at J; junction bases unmatched: 6. The CDR3 runs to 13 residues. The germline V gene has CDR1 SGHRS and CDR2 YFSETQ.

This clone was seen more than once but under ten times. The V call is TRBV30, the J call TRBJ1-1, with 9 bases that match TRBD1. The CDR3 is 13 residues long. V shed 5 bases and J 5 bases; nucleotides not matched to a gene: 6. Germline CDR1 and CDR2: GTSNPN and SVGIG (reference sequence). CDR3 loop: CAWGTGQGTEAFF. In nucleotides, the CDR3 is TGTGCCTGGGGGACTGGACAGGGGACTGAAGCTTTCTTT.

The V call is TRBV2, the J call TRBJ2-7, with unresolved D. Looked up from germline, CDR1 is SNHLY and CDR2 is FYNNEI. This CDR3 has 11 amino acids. Trimming took 3 bases from V and 4 from J, leaving 4 bases between them. The CDR3 region is CASSEEYEQYF. CDR3 DNA: TGTGCCAGCAGTGAGGAGTACGAGCAGTACTTC.